This T cell receptor beta chain was sequenced during a study of cytomegalovirus exposure and HLA in healthy donors. The PCR used 60 Vbeta and 13 Jbeta primers. Profiled with immunoSEQ multiplex PCR; TCRdb holds only in-frame clones, not every one. The table records under 250,000 clones, 81% of them present only once. V lost 3 bases and J lost 0; bases outside the gene matches: 4. Germline loops: CDR1 LNHNV, CDR2 YYDKDF (reference sequence). The CDR3 runs 15 residues. The rearrangement links TRBV15 to TRBJ1-1; 7 bases are a match to TRBD1. Material for sequencing was PBMCs. This sequence originates from a woman aged 55-70 years in good health and CMV-seropositive. The CDR3, as DNA: TGTGCCACCAGCAGGAGACAGGGACTGAACACTGAAGCTTTCTTT. It specifies CATSRRQGLNTEAFF.